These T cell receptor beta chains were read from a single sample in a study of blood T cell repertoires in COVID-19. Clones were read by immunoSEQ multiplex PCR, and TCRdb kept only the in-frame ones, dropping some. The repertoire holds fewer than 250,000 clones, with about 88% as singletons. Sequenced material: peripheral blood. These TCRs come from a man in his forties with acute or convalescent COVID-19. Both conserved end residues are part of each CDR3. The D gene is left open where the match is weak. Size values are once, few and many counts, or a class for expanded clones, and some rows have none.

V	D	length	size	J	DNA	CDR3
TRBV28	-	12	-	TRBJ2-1	TGTGCCAGCAGTACAAACTACAATGAGCAGTTCTTC	CASSTNYNEQFF
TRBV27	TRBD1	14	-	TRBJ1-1	TGTGCCAGCAGTCTGACAGGGTCAATCACTGAAGCTTTCTTT	CASSLTGSITEAFF
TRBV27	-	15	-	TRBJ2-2	TGTGCCAGCAGTTTGGCGGGGAGAGACGCCGGGGAGCTGTTTTTT	CASSLAGRDAGELFF
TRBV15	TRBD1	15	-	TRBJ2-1	TGTGCCACCAGCGTACCGGGACAGGGTGGGAATGAGCAGTTCTTC	CATSVPGQGGNEQFF
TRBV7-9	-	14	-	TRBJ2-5	TGTGCCAGCAGCTTAGACCCAATCGGGGAGACCCAGTACTTC	CASSLDPIGETQYF
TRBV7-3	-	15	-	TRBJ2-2	TGTGCCAGCAGCTTAGGATCACCGAGGGCCGGGGAGCTGTTTTTT	CASSLGSPRAGELFF
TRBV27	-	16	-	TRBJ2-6	TGTGCCAGCAGTTCCCCCGACAGGCTCTGGGCCAACGTCCTGACTTTC	CASSSPDRLWANVLTF
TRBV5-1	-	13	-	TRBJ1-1	TGCGCCAGCAGCGACCAGGGGAACACTGAAGCTTTCTTT	CASSDQGNTEAFF
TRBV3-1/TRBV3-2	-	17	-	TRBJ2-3	TGTGCCAGCAGCCAAGAGTTCACAGCAGCTAGCACAGATACGCAGTATTTT	CASSQEFTAASTDTQYF
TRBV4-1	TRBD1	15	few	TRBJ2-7	TGCGCCAGCAGCCAAGAGCGACAGGGAAACTACGAGCAGTACTTC	CASSQERQGNYEQYF
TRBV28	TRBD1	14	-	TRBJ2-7	TGTGCCAGCAGAAGGGACAGGGTGAAGTACGAGCAGTACTTC	CASRRDRVKYEQYF
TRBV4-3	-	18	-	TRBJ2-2	TGCGCCAGCAGCCAAGGGGCGGACAAGCCGATTCGCACCGGGGAGCTGTTTTTT	CASSQGADKPIRTGELFF
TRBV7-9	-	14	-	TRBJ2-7	TGTGCCAGCAGCCGGACAGTGGAGATGTACGAGCAGTACTTC	CASSRTVEMYEQYF
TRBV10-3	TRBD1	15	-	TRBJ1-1	TGTGCCATCAATATTGGGGACAGCATGAACACTGAAGCTTTCTTT	CAINIGDSMNTEAFF
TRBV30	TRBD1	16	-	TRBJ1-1	TGTGCCTGGAGTGTACGAAGGCGAGGGGGCGGCACTGAAGCTTTCTTT	CAWSVRRRGGGTEAFF
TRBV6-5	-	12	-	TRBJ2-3	TGTGCCAGCAGTTACTCGAGAGATACGCAGTATTTT	CASSYSRDTQYF
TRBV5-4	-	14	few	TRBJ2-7	TGTGCCAGCAGCCTTAGACAGGGAGGATACGAGCAGTACTTC	CASSLRQGGYEQYF
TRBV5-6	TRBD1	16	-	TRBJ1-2	TGTGCCAGCAGCAATATGGGACAGGGGGCGCGAAGTGGCTACACCTTC	CASSNMGQGARSGYTF